The rows below give T cell receptor beta chains drawn from one sample of a study of PD-L1 blockade in urothelial cancer. Using immunoSEQ multiplex PCR, the repertoire was profiled, and TCRdb retains in-frame clones only, with some absent. The sample consists of approximately 34,000 clones, around 80% of them appearing once. This sample comprised PBMCs, obtained around atezolizumab (anti-PD-L1) treatment. The receptors originated from a man aged 55 to 70 with urothelial cancer. CDR3s include the opening cysteine and the closing phenylalanine or tryptophan. The D gene is left open where the match is weak.

j_call d_call v_call cdr3_length cdr3_nt cdr3_aa
TRBJ1-1 TRBD1 TRBV6-1 15 TGTGCCAGCAGTCCTAACAGGGGGCCGAGCACTGAAGCTTTCTTT CASSPNRGPSTEAFF
TRBJ2-7 TRBD2 TRBV11-2 17 TGTGCCAGCAGCTTAGCACTAGCGGGGGGGCAAGCCTACGAGCAGTACTTC CASSLALAGGQAYEQYF
TRBJ1-6 TRBD1 TRBV27 15 TGTGCCAGCAGCTTAGAGGGACAGTATAATTCACCCCTCCACTTT CASSLEGQYNSPLHF
TRBJ2-1 - TRBV5-1 15 TGCGCCAGCAGCTTGGCGGCGGAGTCCTACAATGAGCAGTTCTTC CASSLAAESYNEQFF
TRBJ1-5 TRBD1 TRBV18 17 TGTGCCAGCTCTTACTTAGGGACAGGGAAGGGCAATCAGCCCCAGCATTTT CASSYLGTGKGNQPQHF
TRBJ2-1 - TRBV7-2 18 TGTGCCAGCAGCTTATCCCCGACTGGCGGGTGGTGGGACAATGAGCAGTTCTTC CASSLSPTGGWWDNEQFF
TRBJ2-7 - TRBV30 12 TGTGCCTGGAAACAGGGCACCTACGAGCAGTACTTC CAWKQGTYEQYF
TRBJ1-6 TRBD1 TRBV5-5 15 TGTGCCAGCAGCGTAAACCGGGACAGGGGTTCACCCCTCCACTTT CASSVNRDRGSPLHF
TRBJ1-5 - TRBV25-1 12 TGTGCCAGCAGTGACGGTTATCTGCCCCAGCATTTT CASSDGYLPQHF
TRBJ2-2 TRBD2 TRBV10-1 14 TGCGCCAGCAGTGGTCTAGCGGGAACCGGGGAGCTGTTTTTT CASSGLAGTGELFF